This T cell receptor (beta chain) was retrieved from a study of long-term antiretroviral therapy in people with HIV. On the study more broadly: About a decade before 2015, the earliest samples were taken when ART was typically delayed. Broader study findings: Blood in the study was drawn between about 2004 and 2017, possibly under older ART regimens, which may be less effective than current ones. Controls had broader CDR3 length ranges than HIV repertoires did.

Survey level was the resolution at which the v3.0 immunoSEQ assay ran. Profiled with immunoSEQ multiplex PCR; TCRdb holds only in-frame clones, not every one. The table includes around 30,000 clones, around 84% detected once. CDR3 length: 17 amino acids. J was trimmed by 0 bases and V by 6 bases; bases with no gene match: 13. Germline V gene lookup returns CDR1 LNHDA and CDR2 SQIVND (reference sequence). A note on this clone: Its specificity is not known.

The sample was unsorted PBMCs, taken 0.4 years after starting antiretroviral therapy. This chain connects TRBV19 to TRBJ1-1; 7 bases agree with TRBD1. The clonotype comes from a man between 18 and 29 years old with HIV. CDR3 loop: CASRLTGPPLLNTEAFF. The CDR3 DNA is TGTGCCAGTAGACTGACAGGGCCCCCTCTGTTGAACACTGAAGCTTTCTTT.